The rows below give T cell receptor beta chains drawn from one sample of a study of beta chain features in type 1 diabetes. Method: immunoSEQ multiplex PCR; TCRdb's copy keeps in-frame clones and lacks some. The table has fewer than 110,000 clones, roughly 28% seen once; the top ten hold 0.53%. Material for sequencing was central memory CD4+ T cells from blood. The receptors shown here come from a woman younger than 30 with type 1 diabetes. The CDR3 runs from the conserved cysteine through the conserved F or W. The order of the fields is CDR3 DNA, CDR3 protein, V gene, J gene, D gene, CDR3 length, clone size. A D gene is named only where the DNA matches it firmly. Part of the rows lack a size; the others show once, few, many or a class for expanded clones.

DNA: TGTGCCAGCAGCAGGGGGAACGGGCAGCCCCAGCATTTT; CDR3: CASSRGNGQPQHF; V: TRBV2; J: TRBJ1-5; D: TRBD1; length: 13; size: few
DNA: TGTGCCAGTAGTATAGCGGCGACAGGGGCGAACACCGGGGAGCTGTTTTTT; CDR3: CASSIAATGANTGELFF; V: TRBV19; J: TRBJ2-2; D: TRBD1; length: 17; size: few
DNA: TGTGCCAGCACCGTCGCCTCACTCCTTTGGTTCTTC; CDR3: CASTVASLLWFF; V: TRBV2; J: TRBJ2-1; D: NA; length: 12; size: NA
DNA: TGTGCCAGTAGTATGGGTCCCCTACTAGCGGGAGGGTACAATGAGCAGTTCTTC; CDR3: CASSMGPLLAGGYNEQFF; V: TRBV19; J: TRBJ2-1; D: TRBD2; length: 18; size: NA
DNA: TGCGCCAGCAGCCAAGATTTGCACAGGGGTGGGGCCAACGTCCTGACTTTC; CDR3: CASSQDLHRGGANVLTF; V: TRBV4-3; J: TRBJ2-6; D: TRBD1; length: 17; size: few
DNA: TGCAGCGTCCGCTCTGGAAACACCATATATTTT; CDR3: CSVRSGNTIYF; V: TRBV29-1; J: TRBJ1-3; D: NA; length: 11; size: few
DNA: TGCGCCAGCAGCCAAGAAAGCGCCTCAAAGACCCAGTACTTC; CDR3: CASSQESASKTQYF; V: TRBV4-1; J: TRBJ2-5; D: NA; length: 14; size: few
DNA: TGTGCCAGCAGCTGGACTGGCGGCACTGAAGCTTTCTTT; CDR3: CASSWTGGTEAFF; V: TRBV5-6; J: TRBJ1-1; D: NA; length: 13; size: few
DNA: TGTGCCAGCAGCTCGGACAGGATCTATGGCTACACCTTC; CDR3: CASSSDRIYGYTF; V: TRBV5-6; J: TRBJ1-2; D: TRBD1; length: 13; size: NA
DNA: TGTGCCTGGAGTCAAGGGGCAGGCTATGGCTACACCTTC; CDR3: CAWSQGAGYGYTF; V: TRBV30; J: TRBJ1-2; D: NA; length: 13; size: NA
DNA: TGTGCCAGCAGTCCGACAGGTTATAACTATGGCTACACCTTC; CDR3: CASSPTGYNYGYTF; V: TRBV6-5; J: TRBJ1-2; D: NA; length: 14; size: NA
DNA: TGTGCCAGCAGTGAATCGGCAAACGGGGTGAATGGCTACACCTTC; CDR3: CASSESANGVNGYTF; V: TRBV25-1; J: TRBJ1-2; D: NA; length: 15; size: NA
DNA: TGTGCCAGCAGTCCGGGGTTTAGCAATCAGCCCCAGCATTTT; CDR3: CASSPGFSNQPQHF; V: TRBV6-5; J: TRBJ1-5; D: NA; length: 14; size: NA
DNA: TGTGCCAGTAACCGACAGGGTGGCTACAATGAGCAGTTCTTC; CDR3: CASNRQGGYNEQFF; V: TRBV19; J: TRBJ2-1; D: TRBD1; length: 14; size: few
DNA: TGTGCCAGCAGCCCCCGACCGGGACTAGCGGGACCTGAGCAGTTCTTC; CDR3: CASSPRPGLAGPEQFF; V: TRBV7-8; J: TRBJ2-1; D: TRBD2; length: 16; size: few
DNA: TGTGCCAGCAGCTTTGCCGCGGCTCCGACCAACGTCCTGACTTTC; CDR3: CASSFAAAPTNVLTF; V: TRBV5-4; J: TRBJ2-6; D: NA; length: 15; size: NA
DNA: TGTGCCAGCAGCTTGAGGACTAGCGGGAACTACAATGAGCAGTTCTTC; CDR3: CASSLRTSGNYNEQFF; V: TRBV5-8; J: TRBJ2-1; D: TRBD2; length: 16; size: NA
DNA: TGTGCCAGCAGCCTAATTCCGGACAGGGGAACCGGGGAGCTGTTTTTT; CDR3: CASSLIPDRGTGELFF; V: TRBV7-2; J: TRBJ2-2; D: TRBD1; length: 16; size: NA
DNA: TGTGCCTGGAGGGGGACAGGGAATACGGATTGGCCTGAAGCTTTCTTT; CDR3: CAWRGTGNTDWPEAFF; V: TRBV30; J: TRBJ1-1; D: TRBD1; length: 16; size: NA
DNA: TGTGCCAGCGAACAGGTTAACACCGGGGAGCTGTTTTTT; CDR3: CASEQVNTGELFF; V: TRBV14; J: TRBJ2-2; D: NA; length: 13; size: few
DNA: TGTGCCTGGAGGCCCCAGGGTGGGGAAAAACTGTTTTTT; CDR3: CAWRPQGGEKLFF; V: TRBV30; J: TRBJ1-4; D: NA; length: 13; size: NA
DNA: TGTGCCAGCAGTGACCAGATTGGGACCCAGTACTTC; CDR3: CASSDQIGTQYF; V: TRBV6-1; J: TRBJ2-5; D: NA; length: 12; size: NA
DNA: TGTGCCAGCAGCTTATCCTTCGGGAAAGAGACCCAGTACTTC; CDR3: CASSLSFGKETQYF; V: TRBV7-9; J: TRBJ2-5; D: NA; length: 14; size: NA
DNA: TGCGCCAGCAGCTTGCGGCAGGATACAGATACGCAGTATTTT; CDR3: CASSLRQDTDTQYF; V: TRBV5-1; J: TRBJ2-3; D: NA; length: 14; size: NA
DNA: TGTGCCAGCAGCTTTGCCCGGGACAGGTTGAACACTGAAGCTTTCTTT; CDR3: CASSFARDRLNTEAFF; V: TRBV5-6; J: TRBJ1-1; D: TRBD1; length: 16; size: NA
DNA: TGTGCTAGTGGTTTGCCACAGGGAAGCACCGGGGAGCTGTTTTTT; CDR3: CASGLPQGSTGELFF; V: TRBV12-5; J: TRBJ2-2; D: NA; length: 15; size: NA